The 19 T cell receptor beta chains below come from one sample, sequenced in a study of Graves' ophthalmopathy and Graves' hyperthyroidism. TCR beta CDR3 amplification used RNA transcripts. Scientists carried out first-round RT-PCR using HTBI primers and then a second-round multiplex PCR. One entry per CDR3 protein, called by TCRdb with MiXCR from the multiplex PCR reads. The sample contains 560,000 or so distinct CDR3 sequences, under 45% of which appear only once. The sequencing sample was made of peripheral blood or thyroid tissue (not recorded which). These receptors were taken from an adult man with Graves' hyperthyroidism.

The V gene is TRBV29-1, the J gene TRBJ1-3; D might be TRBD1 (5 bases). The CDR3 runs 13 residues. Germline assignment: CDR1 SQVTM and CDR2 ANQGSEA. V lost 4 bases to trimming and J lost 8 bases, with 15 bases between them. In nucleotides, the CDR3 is TGCAGCGTTGCCAGGGATGGTGGCTACACCATATATTTT. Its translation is CSVARDGGYTIYF.

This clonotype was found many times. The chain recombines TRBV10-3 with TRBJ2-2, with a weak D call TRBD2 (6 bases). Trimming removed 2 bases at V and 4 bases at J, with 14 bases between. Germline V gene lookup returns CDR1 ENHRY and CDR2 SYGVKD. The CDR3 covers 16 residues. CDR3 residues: CAISEPEGGGTGELFF. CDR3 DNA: TGTGCCATCAGTGAGCCGGAGGGAGGCGGCACCGGGGAGCTGTTTTTT.

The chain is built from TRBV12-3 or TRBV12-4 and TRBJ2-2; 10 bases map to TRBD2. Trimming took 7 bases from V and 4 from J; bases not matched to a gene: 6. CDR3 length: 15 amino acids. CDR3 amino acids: CASTVAGGRTGELFF. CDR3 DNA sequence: TGTGCCAGCACTGTAGCGGGGGGACGCACCGGGGAGCTGTTTTTT.

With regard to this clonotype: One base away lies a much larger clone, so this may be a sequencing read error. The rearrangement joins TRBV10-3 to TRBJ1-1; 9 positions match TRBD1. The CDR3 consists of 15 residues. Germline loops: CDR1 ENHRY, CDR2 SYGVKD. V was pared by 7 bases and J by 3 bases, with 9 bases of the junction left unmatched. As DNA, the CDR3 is TGTGCCATCATGCCGGGACAGGGAACGGACACTGAAGCTTTCTTT. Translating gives CAIMPGQGTDTEAFF.

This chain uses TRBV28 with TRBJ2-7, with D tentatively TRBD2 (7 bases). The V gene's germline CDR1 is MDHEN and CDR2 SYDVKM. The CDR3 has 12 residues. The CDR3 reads CAVRGGPHEQYF. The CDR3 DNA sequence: TGTGCAGTGAGGGGGGGTCCCCACGAGCAGTACTTC.

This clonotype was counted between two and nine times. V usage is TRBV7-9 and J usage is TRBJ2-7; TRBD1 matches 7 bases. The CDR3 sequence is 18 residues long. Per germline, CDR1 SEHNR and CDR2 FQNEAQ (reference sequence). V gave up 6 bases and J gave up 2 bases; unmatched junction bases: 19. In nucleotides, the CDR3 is TGTGCCAGCAGTACCGCTGAAGGACTCGACAGGGTCCCCTACGAGCAGTACTTC. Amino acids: CASSTAEGLDRVPYEQYF.

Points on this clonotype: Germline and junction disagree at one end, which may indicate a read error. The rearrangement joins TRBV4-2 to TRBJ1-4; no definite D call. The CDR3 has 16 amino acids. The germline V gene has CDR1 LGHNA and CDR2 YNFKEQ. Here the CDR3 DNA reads TGTGCCGGCAGCCAAGGGCAGCCGACGACTAATGAAAAACTGTTTTTT. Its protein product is CAGSQGQPTTNEKLFF.

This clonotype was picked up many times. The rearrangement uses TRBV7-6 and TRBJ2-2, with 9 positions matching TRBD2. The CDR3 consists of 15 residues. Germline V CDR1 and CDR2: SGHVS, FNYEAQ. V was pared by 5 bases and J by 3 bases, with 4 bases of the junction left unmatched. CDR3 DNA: TGTGCCAGCAGCCGACTAGCGGATCACACCGGGGAGCTGTTTTTT. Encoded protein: CASSRLADHTGELFF. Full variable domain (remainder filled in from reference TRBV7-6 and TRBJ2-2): GAGVSQSPRYKVTKRGQDVALRCDPISGHVSLYWYRQALGQGPEFLTYFNYEAQQDKSGLPNDRFSAERPEGSISTLTIQRTEQRDSAMYRCASSRLADHTGELFFGEGSRLTVL.

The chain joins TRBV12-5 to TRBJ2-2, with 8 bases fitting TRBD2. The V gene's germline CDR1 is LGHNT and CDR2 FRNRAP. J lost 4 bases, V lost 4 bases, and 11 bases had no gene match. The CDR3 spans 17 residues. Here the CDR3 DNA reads TGTGCTAGTGGTTCCACCCTCCAGCGGGGGATCACCGGGGAGCTGTTTTTT. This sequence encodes CASGSTLQRGITGELFF.

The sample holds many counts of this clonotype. The CDR3, as DNA: TGCAGTGCTAGACGGGGACAGGGGGTAAATTCACCCCTCCACTTT. This gives the protein CSARRGQGVNSPLHF. The chain links TRBV20-1 to TRBJ1-6; TRBD1 agrees at 11 bases. CDR1 is DFQATT and CDR2 is SNEGSKA in the germline V gene (reference sequence). The CDR3 loop spans 15 amino acids. The junction had 4 bases not matched to a gene; V was cut back by 2 bases and J by 7 bases.

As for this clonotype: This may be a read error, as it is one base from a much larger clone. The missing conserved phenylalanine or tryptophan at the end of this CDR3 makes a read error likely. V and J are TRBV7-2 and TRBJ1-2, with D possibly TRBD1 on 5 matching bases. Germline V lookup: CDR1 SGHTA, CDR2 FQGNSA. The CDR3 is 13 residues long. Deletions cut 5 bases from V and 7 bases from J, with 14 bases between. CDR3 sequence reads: CASSPAGPSGYTS. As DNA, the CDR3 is TGTGCCAGCAGCCCCGCGGGGCCTTCTGGCTACACCTCC.

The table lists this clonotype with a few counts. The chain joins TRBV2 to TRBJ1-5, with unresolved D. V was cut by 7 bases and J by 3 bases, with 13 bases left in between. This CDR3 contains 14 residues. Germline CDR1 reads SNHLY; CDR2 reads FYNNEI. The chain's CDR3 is CASKADGNNQPQHF. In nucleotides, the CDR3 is TGTGCCAGCAAAGCGGACGGGAACAATCAGCCCCAGCATTTT.

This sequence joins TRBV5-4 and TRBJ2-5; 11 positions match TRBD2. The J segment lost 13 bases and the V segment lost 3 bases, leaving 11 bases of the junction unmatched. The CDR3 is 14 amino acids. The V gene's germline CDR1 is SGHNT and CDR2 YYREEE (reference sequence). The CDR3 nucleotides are TGTGCCAGCAGCTCCGCGGGACTAGCGGCCAAGTGGTACTTC. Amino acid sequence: CASSSAGLAAKWYF.

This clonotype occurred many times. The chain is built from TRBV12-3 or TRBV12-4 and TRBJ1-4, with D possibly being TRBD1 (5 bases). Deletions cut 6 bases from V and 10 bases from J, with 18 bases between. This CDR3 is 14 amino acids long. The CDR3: CASRTQEHLAKLFF. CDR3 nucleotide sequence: TGTGCCAGCAGGACACAGGAACATCTTGCAAAACTGTTTTTT.

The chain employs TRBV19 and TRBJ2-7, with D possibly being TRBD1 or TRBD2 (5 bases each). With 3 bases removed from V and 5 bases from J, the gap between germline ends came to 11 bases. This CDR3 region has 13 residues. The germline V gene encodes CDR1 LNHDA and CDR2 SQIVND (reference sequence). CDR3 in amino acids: CASSMVRDDEQYF. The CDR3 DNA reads TGTGCCAGTAGTATGGTCAGGGACGACGAGCAGTACTTC. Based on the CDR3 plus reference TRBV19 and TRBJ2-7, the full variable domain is DGGITQSPKYLFRKEGQNVTLSCEQNLNHDAMYWYRQDPGQGLRLIYYSQIVNDFQKGDIAEGYSVSREKKESFPLTVTSAQKNPTAFYLCASSMVRDDEQYFGPGTRLTVT.

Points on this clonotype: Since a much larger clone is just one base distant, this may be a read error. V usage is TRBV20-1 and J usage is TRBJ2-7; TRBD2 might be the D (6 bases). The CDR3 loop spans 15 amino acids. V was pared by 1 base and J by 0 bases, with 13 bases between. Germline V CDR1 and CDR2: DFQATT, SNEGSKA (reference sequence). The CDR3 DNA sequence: TGCAGTGCTAGAGGTTGGGGCGGGGCCTCCTACGAGCAGTACTTC. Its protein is CSARGWGGASYEQYF.

The CDR3 DNA follows: TGTGCCAGCAGTGGCAGGGGAGATGGCTACACCTTC. As protein: CASSGRGDGYTF. The V gene is TRBV2, the J gene TRBJ1-2; D is perhaps TRBD1 (6 bases). Germline V CDR1 and CDR2: SNHLY, FYNNEI. With 4 bases removed from V and 6 bases from J, the gap between germline ends came to 9 bases. This CDR3 has 12 amino acids.

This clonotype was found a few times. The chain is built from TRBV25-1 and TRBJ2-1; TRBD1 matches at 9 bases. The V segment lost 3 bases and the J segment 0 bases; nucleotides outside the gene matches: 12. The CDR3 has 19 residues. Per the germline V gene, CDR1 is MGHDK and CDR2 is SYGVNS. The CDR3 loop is CASSDSPGTGSGSYNEQFF. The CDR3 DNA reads TGTGCCAGCAGTGATAGTCCCGGGACAGGGTCGGGCTCCTACAATGAGCAGTTCTTC.

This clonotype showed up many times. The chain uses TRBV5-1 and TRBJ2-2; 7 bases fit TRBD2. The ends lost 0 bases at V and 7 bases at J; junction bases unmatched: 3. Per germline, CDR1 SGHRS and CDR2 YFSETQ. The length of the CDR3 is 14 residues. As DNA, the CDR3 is TGCGCCAGCAGCTTGGGACTAGCTGGCGGGGAGCTGTTTTTT. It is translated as CASSLGLAGGELFF. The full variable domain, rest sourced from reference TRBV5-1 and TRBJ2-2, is KAGVTQTPRYLIKTRGQQVTLSCSPISGHRSVSWYQQTPGQGLQFLFEYFSETQRNKGNFPGRFSGRQFSNSRSEMNVSTLELGDSALYLCASSLGLAGGELFFGEGSRLTVL.